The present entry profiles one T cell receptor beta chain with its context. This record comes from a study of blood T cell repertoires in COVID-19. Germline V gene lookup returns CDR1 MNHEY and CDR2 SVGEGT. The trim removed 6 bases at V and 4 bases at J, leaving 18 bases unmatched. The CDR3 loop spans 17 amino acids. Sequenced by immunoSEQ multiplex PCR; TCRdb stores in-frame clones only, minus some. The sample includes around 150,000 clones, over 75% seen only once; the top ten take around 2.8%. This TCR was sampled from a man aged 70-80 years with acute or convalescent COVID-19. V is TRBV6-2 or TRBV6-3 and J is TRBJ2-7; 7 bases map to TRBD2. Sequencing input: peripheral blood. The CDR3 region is CASSAPLNAGDVYEQYF. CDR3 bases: TGTGCCAGCAGCGCCCCCCTAAATGCGGGAGACGTTTACGAGCAGTACTTC.